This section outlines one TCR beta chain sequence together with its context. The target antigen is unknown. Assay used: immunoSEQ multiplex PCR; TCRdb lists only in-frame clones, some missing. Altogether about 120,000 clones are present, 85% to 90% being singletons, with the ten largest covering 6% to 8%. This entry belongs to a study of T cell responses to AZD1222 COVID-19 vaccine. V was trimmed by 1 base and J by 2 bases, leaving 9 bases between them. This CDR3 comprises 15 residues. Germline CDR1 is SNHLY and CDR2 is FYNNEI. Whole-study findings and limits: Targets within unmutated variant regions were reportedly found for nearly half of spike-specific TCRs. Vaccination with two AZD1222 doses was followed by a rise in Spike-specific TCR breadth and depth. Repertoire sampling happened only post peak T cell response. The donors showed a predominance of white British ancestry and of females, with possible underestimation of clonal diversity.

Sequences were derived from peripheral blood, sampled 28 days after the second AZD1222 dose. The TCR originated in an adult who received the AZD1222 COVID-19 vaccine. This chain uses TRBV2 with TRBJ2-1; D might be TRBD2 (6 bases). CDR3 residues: CASSEERAPYNEQFF. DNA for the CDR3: TGTGCCAGCAGTGAAGAGCGGGCCCCCTACAATGAGCAGTTCTTC.